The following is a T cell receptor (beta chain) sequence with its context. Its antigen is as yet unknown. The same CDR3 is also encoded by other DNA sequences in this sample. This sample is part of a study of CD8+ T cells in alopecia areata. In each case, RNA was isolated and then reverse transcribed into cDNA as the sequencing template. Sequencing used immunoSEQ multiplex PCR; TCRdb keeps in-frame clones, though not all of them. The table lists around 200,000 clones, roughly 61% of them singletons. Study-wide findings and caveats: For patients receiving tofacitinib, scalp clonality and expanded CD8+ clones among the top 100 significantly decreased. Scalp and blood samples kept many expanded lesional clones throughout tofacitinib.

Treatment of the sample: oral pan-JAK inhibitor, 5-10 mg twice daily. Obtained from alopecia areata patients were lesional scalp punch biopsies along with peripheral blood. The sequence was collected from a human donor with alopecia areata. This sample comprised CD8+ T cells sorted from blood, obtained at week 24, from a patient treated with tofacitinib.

The CDR3 DNA is TGCAGCGTTGAGGATGGCGCTGAAGCTTTCTTT. It is translated as CSVEDGAEAFF. The chain employs TRBV29-1 and TRBJ1-1; D not resolved. Trimming took 3 bases from V and 6 from J, leaving 8 bases between them. The length of the CDR3 is 11 residues. Germline assignment: CDR1 SQVTM and CDR2 ANQGSEA.